This T cell receptor (beta chain) appears in the sequencing data of a study of T-cell reconstitution after alpha-beta-depleted transplantation in children. CDR1 is LGHDT, CDR2 YNNKEL, per germline (reference sequence). The CDR3 has 15 amino acids. The J segment lost 4 bases and the V segment lost 5 bases, leaving 7 bases of the junction unmatched. Preparation of the TCRbeta library used unique molecular identifiers. TCRdb fed the PCR reads into MiXCR, producing one record per CDR3 protein. This sample yields around 530,000 distinct CDR3 sequences, of which 30% to 35% are seen a single time; 2% to 3% belongs to the top ten.

The rearrangement joins TRBV3-1 to TRBJ2-2; 7 bases match TRBD2. The input for sequencing was PBMCs from the stem cell graft donor, taken from the stem cell graft. The clonotype was recovered from a human donor who donated a stem cell graft to a child with aplastic anemia. The DNA for the CDR3 is TGTGCCAGCAGCAACGGGGGGAGCTCCACCGGGGAGCTGTTTTTT. This translates into CASSNGGSSTGELFF.